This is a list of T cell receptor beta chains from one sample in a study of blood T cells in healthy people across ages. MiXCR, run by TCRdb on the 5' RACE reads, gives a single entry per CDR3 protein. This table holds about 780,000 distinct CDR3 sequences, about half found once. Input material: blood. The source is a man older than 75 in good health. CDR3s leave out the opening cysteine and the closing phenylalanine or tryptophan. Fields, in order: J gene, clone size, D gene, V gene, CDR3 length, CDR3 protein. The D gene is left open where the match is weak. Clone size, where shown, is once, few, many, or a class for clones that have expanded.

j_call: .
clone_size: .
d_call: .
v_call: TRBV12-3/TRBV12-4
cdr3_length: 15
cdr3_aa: ASSLAMDGNSYNEQY

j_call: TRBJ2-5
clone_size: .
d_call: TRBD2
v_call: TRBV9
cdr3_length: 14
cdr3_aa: ASSVAATSGIETQY

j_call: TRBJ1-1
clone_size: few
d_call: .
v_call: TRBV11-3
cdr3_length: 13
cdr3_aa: ASSLGGAKNTEAF

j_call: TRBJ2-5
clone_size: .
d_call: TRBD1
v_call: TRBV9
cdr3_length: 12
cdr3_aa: ASSGGTVQETQY

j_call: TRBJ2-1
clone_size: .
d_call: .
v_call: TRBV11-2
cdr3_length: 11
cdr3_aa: ASSLDLGNEQF

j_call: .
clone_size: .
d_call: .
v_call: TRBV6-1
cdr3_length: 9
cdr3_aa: AGTRGYEQY

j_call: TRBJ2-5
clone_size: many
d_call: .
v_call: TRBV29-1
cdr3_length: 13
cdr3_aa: SVEDEGLGKETQY

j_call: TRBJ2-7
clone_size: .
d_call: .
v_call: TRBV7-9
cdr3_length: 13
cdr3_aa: ASSLVGGPASEQY

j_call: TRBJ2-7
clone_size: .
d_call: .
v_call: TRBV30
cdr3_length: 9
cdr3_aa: AWSTPYEQY

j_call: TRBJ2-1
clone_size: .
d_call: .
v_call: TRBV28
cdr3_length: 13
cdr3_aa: ATRLPPGIYNEQF

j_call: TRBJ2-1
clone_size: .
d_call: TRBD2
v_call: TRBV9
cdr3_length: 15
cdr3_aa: ASSGAPTSGPYNEQF